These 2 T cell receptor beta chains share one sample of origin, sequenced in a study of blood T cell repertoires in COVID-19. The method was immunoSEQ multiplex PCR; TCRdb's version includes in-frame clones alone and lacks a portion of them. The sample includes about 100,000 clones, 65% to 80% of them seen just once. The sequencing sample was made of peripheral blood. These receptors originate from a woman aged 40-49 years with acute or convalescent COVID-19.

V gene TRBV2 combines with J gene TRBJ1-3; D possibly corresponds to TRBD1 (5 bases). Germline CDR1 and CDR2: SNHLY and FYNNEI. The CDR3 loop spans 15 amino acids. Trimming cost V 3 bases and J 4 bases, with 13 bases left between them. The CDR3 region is CASSEGQGLGNTIYF. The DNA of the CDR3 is TGTGCCAGCAGTGAGGGGCAGGGCCTGGGAAACACCATATATTTT.

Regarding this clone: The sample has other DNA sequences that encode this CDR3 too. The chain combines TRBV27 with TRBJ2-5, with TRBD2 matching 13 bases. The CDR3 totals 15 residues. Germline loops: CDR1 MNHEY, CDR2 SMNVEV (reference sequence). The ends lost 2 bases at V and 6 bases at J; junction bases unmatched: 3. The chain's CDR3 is CASSLGTSGAKTQYF. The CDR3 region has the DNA TGTGCCAGCAGTTTAGGGACTAGCGGGGCAAAGACCCAGTACTTC.